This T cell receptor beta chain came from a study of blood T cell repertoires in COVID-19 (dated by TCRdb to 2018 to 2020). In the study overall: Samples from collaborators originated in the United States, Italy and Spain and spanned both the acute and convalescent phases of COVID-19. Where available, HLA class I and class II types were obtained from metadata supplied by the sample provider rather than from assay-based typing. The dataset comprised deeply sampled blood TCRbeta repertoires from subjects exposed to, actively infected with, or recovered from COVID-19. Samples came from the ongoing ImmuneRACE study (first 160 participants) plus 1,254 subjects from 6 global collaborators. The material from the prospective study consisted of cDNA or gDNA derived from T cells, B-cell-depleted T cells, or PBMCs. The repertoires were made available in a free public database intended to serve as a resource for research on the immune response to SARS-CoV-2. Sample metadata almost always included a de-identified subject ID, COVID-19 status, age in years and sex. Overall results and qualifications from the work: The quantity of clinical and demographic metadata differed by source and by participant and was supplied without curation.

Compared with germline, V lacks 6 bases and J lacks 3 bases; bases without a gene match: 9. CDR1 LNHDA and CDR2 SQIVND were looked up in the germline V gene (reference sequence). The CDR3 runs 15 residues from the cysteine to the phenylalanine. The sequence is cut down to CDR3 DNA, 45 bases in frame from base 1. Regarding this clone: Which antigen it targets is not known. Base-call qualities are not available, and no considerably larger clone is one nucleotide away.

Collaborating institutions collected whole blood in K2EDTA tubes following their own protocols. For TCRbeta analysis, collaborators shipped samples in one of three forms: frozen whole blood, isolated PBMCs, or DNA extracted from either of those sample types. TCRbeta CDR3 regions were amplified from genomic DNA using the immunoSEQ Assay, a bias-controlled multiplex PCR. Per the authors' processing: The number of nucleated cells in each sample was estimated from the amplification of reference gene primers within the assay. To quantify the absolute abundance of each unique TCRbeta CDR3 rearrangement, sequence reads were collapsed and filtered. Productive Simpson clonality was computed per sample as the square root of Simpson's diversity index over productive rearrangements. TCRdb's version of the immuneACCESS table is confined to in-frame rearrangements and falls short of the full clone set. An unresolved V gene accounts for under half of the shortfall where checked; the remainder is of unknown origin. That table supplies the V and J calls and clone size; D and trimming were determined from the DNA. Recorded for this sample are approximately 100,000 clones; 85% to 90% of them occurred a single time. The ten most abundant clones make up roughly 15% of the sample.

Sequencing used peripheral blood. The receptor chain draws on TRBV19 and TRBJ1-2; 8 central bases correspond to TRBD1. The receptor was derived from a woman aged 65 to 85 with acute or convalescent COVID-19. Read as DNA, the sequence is TGTGCCAGTAGACCAACAGGGGGATCCTACTATGGCTACACCTTC. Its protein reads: CASRPTGGSYYGYTF.